These 26 T cell receptor beta chains were sequenced from one sample in a study of blood T cell repertoires in COVID-19. Produced via immunoSEQ multiplex PCR; TCRdb's table is partial and in-frame only. The table has 330,000 or so clones, roughly 86% seen once. Sequencing was done on a sample of PBMCs or T cells enriched from blood (not recorded which). These receptors all come from a man in his forties or fifties in a cohort exposed to, infected with or recovered from COVID-19 (not recorded which).

The rearrangement uses TRBV4-1 and TRBJ1-4; D is undetermined. CDR1 and CDR2 from the germline V gene are MGHRA and YSYEKL. This CDR3 contains 14 residues. Trimming cost V 2 bases and J 4 bases, with 8 bases left between them. The CDR3 DNA reads as TGCGCCAGCAGCCAAACTCCGATTAATGAAAAACTGTTTTTT. It translates to CASSQTPINEKLFF.

This chain connects TRBV28 to TRBJ2-7, with 9 bases identical to TRBD2. Looked up from germline, CDR1 is MDHEN and CDR2 is SYDVKM. The V gene end was trimmed by 6 bases and the J gene end by 5 bases; junction bases not matched to a gene: 14. This CDR3 is 16 amino acids long. CDR3 in DNA: TGTGCCAGCAGGAAGATGGATAGCGGGAGTTCCCACGAGCAGTACTTC. Its protein is CASRKMDSGSSHEQYF.

This chain links TRBV6-2 or TRBV6-3 with TRBJ2-5; D gene uncertain. This CDR3 has 16 amino acids. Trimming removed 4 bases at V and 3 bases at J, with 18 bases between. CDR1 MNHEY and CDR2 SVGEGT come from the germline V gene. CDR3 in DNA: TGTGCCAGCAGTTCTGGGCCTCAGCTGTTTAAAGAGACCCAGTACTTC. This codes for CASSSGPQLFKETQYF.

This clone was seen only once. The chain couples TRBV6-5 to TRBJ1-5; TRBD1 agrees at 11 bases. V lost 4 bases to trimming and J lost 6 bases; unmatched junction nucleotides: 5. The CDR3 covers 15 residues. Germline CDR1 reads MNHEY; CDR2 reads SVGAGI. The CDR3 region has the DNA TGTGCCAGCAGTTCCGGGACAGGGGGTTTTCAGCCCCAGCATTTT. As protein: CASSSGTGGFQPQHF.

A note on this clone: The same CDR3 arises from other DNA sequences in this sample as well. This sequence joins TRBV5-1 and TRBJ1-4, with 8 bases lining up with TRBD1. This CDR3 spans 14 amino acids. Germline CDR1 SGHRS, CDR2 YFSETQ. The V gene end was trimmed by 0 bases and the J gene end by 6 bases; junction bases not matched to a gene: 1. The CDR3 is CASSLGQGYEKLFF. In nucleotides, the CDR3 is TGCGCCAGCAGCTTGGGACAGGGGTATGAAAAACTGTTTTTT.

This chain joins TRBV28 and TRBJ2-7, with 9 bases lining up with TRBD1. The CDR3 loop spans 14 amino acids. In germline, CDR1 is MDHEN, CDR2 SYDVKM. With V trimmed by 6 bases and J by 3 bases, 6 bases remained unmatched. The CDR3 DNA reads as TGTGCCAGCAGACCGGGACAGGGATTCTACGAGCAGTACTTC. Its translation is CASRPGQGFYEQYF.

The chain has TRBV5-8 and TRBJ1-1; D not resolved. With 6 bases removed from V and 5 bases from J, the gap between germline ends came to 11 bases. The CDR3 has 12 residues. CDR1 and CDR2 from the germline V gene are SGHTS and YDEGEE. The CDR3 bases are TGTGCCAGCACCCCAGGTTGGACTGAAGCTTTCTTT. It specifies CASTPGWTEAFF.

This chain joins TRBV19 and TRBJ2-1; 11 positions agree with TRBD2. From germline, CDR1 is LNHDA and CDR2 SQIVND (reference sequence). CDR3 length: 16 residues. The ends lost 6 bases at V and 5 bases at J; junction bases unmatched: 9. In DNA, the CDR3 is TGTGCCAGTAGCCAAAATAGCGGGAGGGCCCACAATGAGCAGTTCTTC. It is translated as CASSQNSGRAHNEQFF. Drawing the rest from reference TRBV19 and TRBJ2-1, the complete variable domain is DGGITQSPKYLFRKEGQNVTLSCEQNLNHDAMYWYRQDPGQGLRLIYYSQIVNDFQKGDIAEGYSVSREKKESFPLTVTSAQKNPTAFYLCASSQNSGRAHNEQFFGPGTRLTVL.

The V gene is TRBV3-1 (or the pseudogene TRBV3-2), the J gene TRBJ1-3; tentative D call: TRBD1 (6 bases). The V end was cut by 6 bases, the J end by 0 bases, with 9 bases between. The CDR3 is 14 amino acids. Germline V lookup: CDR1 LGHDT, CDR2 YNNKEL (reference sequence). This CDR3 reads CASRRTASGNTIYF. CDR3 nucleotides: TGTGCCAGCAGAAGGACAGCCTCTGGAAACACCATATATTTT.

The genes are TRBV6-1 and TRBJ2-4; 9 nucleotides line up with TRBD1. This CDR3 has 19 amino acids. Germline CDR1 and CDR2: MNHNS and SASEGT. The ends lost 3 bases at V and 0 bases at J; junction bases unmatched: 12. The CDR3 region is CASSDRQGEGALAKNIQYF. For the CDR3, the DNA is TGTGCCAGCAGTGATAGACAGGGGGAAGGGGCCCTAGCCAAAAACATTCAGTACTTC.

The rearrangement links TRBV5-1 to TRBJ1-2; 10 nucleotides line up with TRBD1. With V trimmed by 4 bases and J by 0 bases, 9 bases remained unmatched. The length of the CDR3 is 17 residues. From germline, CDR1 is SGHRS and CDR2 YFSETQ. CDR3 sequence (DNA): TGCGCCAGCAGCCTCGGACAGGGGGGGATAACTAACTATGGCTACACCTTC. This gives the protein CASSLGQGGITNYGYTF.

The chain is built from TRBV27 and TRBJ2-7, with TRBD1 identical over 8 bases. The CDR3 spans 14 residues. Germline loops: CDR1 MNHEY, CDR2 SMNVEV (reference sequence). V dropped 7 bases and J dropped 7; count of bases not matched to a gene: 12. The CDR3 sequence is CASTAATGVGEQYF. The CDR3 nucleotides are TGTGCCAGCACGGCGGCGACAGGGGTTGGAGAGCAGTACTTC.

The J gene is TRBJ2-7, the V gene TRBV3-1 (or the pseudogene TRBV3-2); 11 bases match TRBD1. This CDR3 has 15 amino acids. CDR1 LGHDT and CDR2 YNNKEL come from the germline V gene (reference sequence). V was pared by 2 bases and J by 7 bases, with 7 bases of the junction left unmatched. CDR3 in amino acids: CASSQPGQGVWEQYF. CDR3 nucleotide sequence: TGTGCCAGCAGCCAACCGGGACAGGGGGTGTGGGAGCAGTACTTC.

The gene calls are TRBV7-9 and TRBJ2-2; D possibly corresponds to TRBD1 (5 bases). Germline loops: CDR1 SEHNR, CDR2 FQNEAQ (reference sequence). The germline V and J ends were trimmed by 6 bases and 1 base, with 15 bases remaining between them. CDR3 length: 16 residues. In DNA, the CDR3 is TGTGCCAGCAGGGACAACCGACGACTGAACACCGGGGAGCTGTTTTTT. Encoded protein: CASRDNRRLNTGELFF. The full variable domain, in which reference TRBV7-9 and TRBJ2-2 provide the parts outside the CDR3, is DTGVSQNPRHKITKRGQNVTFRCDPISEHNRLYWYRQTLGQGPEFLTYFQNEAQLEKSRLLSDRFSAERPKGSFSTLEIQRTEQGDSAMYLCASRDNRRLNTGELFFGEGSRLTVL.

This rearrangement joins TRBV6-5 to TRBJ2-1, with 13 bases aligning to TRBD2. V gave up 7 bases and J gave up 6 bases; unmatched junction bases: 3. Germline CDR1 is MNHEY and CDR2 is SVGAGI. This CDR3 is built from 14 residues. The CDR3 is CASIRLAGGNEQFF. CDR3 nucleotide sequence: TGTGCCAGCATCCGACTAGCGGGAGGCAATGAGCAGTTCTTC.

The rearrangement joins TRBV5-1 to TRBJ2-2, with 10 bases fitting TRBD2. In germline, CDR1 is SGHRS, CDR2 YFSETQ. CDR3 length: 17 residues. J gave up 2 bases and V 1 base, and 5 bases lay outside the gene matches. CDR3 in amino acids: CASSLSTSGSNTGELFF. CDR3 in DNA: TGCGCCAGCAGCTTGTCGACTAGCGGGTCTAACACCGGGGAGCTGTTTTTT.

This chain's CDR3 is CASSLVEGNTIYF. In DNA, the CDR3 is TGTGCCAGCAGCTTAGTCGAGGGAAACACCATATATTTT. The chain couples TRBV7-9 to TRBJ1-3; D gene unclear. The length of the CDR3 is 13 residues. The V end lost 1 base, the J end lost 4 bases, and 5 bases lay between the germline ends. Germline assignment: CDR1 SEHNR and CDR2 FQNEAQ (reference sequence).

This chain's CDR3 is CATSDRGREDYGYTF. DNA of the CDR3: TGTGCCACCAGTGATCGTGGCAGGGAGGACTATGGCTACACCTTC. This chain connects TRBV24-1 to TRBJ1-2, with D perhaps TRBD1 (5 bases). Trimming took 3 bases from V and 3 from J, leaving 13 bases between them. The CDR3 length is 15 residues. CDR1 KGHDR and CDR2 SFDVKD come from the germline V gene.

The gene calls are TRBV5-4 and TRBJ1-4; TRBD1 aligns across 7 bases. Germline assignment: CDR1 SGHNT and CDR2 YYREEE (reference sequence). With V trimmed by 3 bases and J by 6 bases, 5 bases remained unmatched. The CDR3 contains 14 residues. The CDR3 DNA reads as TGTGCCAGCAGCTCGAAGACAGGGCATGAAAAACTGTTTTTT. Protein product: CASSSKTGHEKLFF. Based on the CDR3 plus reference TRBV5-4 and TRBJ1-4, the full variable domain is ETGVTQSPTHLIKTRGQQVTLRCSSQSGHNTVSWYQQALGQGPQFIFQYYREEENGRGNFPPRFSGLQFPNYSSELNVNALELDDSALYLCASSSKTGHEKLFFGSGTQLSVL.

The J gene is TRBJ2-1, the V gene TRBV27; 8 bases line up with TRBD2. The germline CDR1 and CDR2 sequences are MNHEY and SMNVEV (reference sequence). The V segment lost 8 bases and the J segment 0 bases; nucleotides outside the gene matches: 9. The CDR3 loop spans 16 amino acids. In DNA, the CDR3 is TGTGCCAGCCGCATCAGGAGCGGGAGCTCCTACAATGAGCAGTTCTTC. Amino acid sequence: CASRIRSGSSYNEQFF.

The J gene is TRBJ2-7, the V gene TRBV2, with D possibly TRBD2 on 5 matching bases. Trimming stripped 6 bases from V and 7 bases from J, with 13 bases between. This CDR3 is 12 amino acids long. CDR1 and CDR2 from the germline V gene are SNHLY and FYNNEI. CDR3 loop: CASRADLWEQYF. The CDR3 DNA reads TGTGCCAGCAGAGCGGATCTCTGGGAGCAGTACTTC.

This chain connects TRBV19 to TRBJ1-3; TRBD1 might be the D (6 bases). Trimming took 2 bases from V and 4 from J, leaving 12 bases between them. Per germline, CDR1 LNHDA and CDR2 SQIVND (reference sequence). The CDR3 extends over 15 amino acids. CDR3 sequence: CASSIRGQSGNTIYF. The CDR3 nucleotides are TGTGCCAGTAGTATAAGAGGACAGAGCGGAAACACCATATATTTT.

The rearrangement links TRBV19 to TRBJ1-4, with D perhaps TRBD1 (5 bases). CDR1 and CDR2 from the germline V gene are LNHDA and SQIVND (reference sequence). The CDR3 runs 12 residues. The V end lost 2 bases, the J end lost 10 bases, and 8 bases lay between the germline ends. This CDR3 is CASSIHGGKLFF. DNA of the CDR3: TGTGCCAGTAGTATACACGGGGGAAAACTGTTTTTT.

The chain has TRBV5-6 and TRBJ2-3, with D possibly TRBD2 on 6 matching bases. The CDR3 is 14 amino acids. Trimming removed 0 bases at V and 6 bases at J, with 11 bases between. The germline V gene has CDR1 SGHDT and CDR2 YYEEEE. CDR3 coding DNA: TGTGCCAGCAGCTTGGCCGGGACTTGGGATACGCAGTATTTT. Encoded protein: CASSLAGTWDTQYF.

This chain joins TRBV27 and TRBJ2-7, with D maybe TRBD2 (6 bases). Germline CDR1 is MNHEY and CDR2 is SMNVEV (reference sequence). The CDR3 has 12 residues. The ends were cut back, 4 bases at V and 7 bases at J, with 11 bases in the middle. The CDR3 nucleotides read TGTGCCAGCAGTTCCCTAGCGAAAGAGCAGTACTTC. The encoded protein is CASSSLAKEQYF.

The V and J genes are TRBV28 and TRBJ2-2; D is unclear. Trimming took off 3 bases at V and 1 base at J, with 6 bases between the two ends. Germline assignment: CDR1 MDHEN and CDR2 SYDVKM. This CDR3 contains 14 residues. The CDR3 is CASSFGGNTGELFF. Here the CDR3 DNA reads TGTGCCAGCAGTTTTGGCGGGAACACCGGGGAGCTGTTTTTT.